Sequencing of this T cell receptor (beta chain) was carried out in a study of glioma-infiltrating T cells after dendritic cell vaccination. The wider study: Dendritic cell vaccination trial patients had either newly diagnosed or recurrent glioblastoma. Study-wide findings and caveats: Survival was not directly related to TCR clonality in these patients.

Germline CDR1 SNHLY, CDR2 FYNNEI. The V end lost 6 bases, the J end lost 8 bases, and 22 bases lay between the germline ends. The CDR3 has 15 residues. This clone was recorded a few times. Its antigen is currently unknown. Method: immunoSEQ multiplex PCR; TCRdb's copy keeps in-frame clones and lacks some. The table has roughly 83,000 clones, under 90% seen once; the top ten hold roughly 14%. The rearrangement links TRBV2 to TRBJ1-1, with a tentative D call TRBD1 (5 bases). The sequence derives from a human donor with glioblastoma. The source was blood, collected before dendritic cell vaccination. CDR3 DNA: TGTGCCAGCAGAGAGAGTCCACAGCGGGCAGGGGAAGCTTTCTTT. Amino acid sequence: CASRESPQRAGEAFF. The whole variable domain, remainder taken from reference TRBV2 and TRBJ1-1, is EPEVTQTPSHQVTQMGQEVILRCVPISNHLYFYWYRQILGQKVEFLVSFYNNEISEKSEIFDDQFSVERPDGSNFTLKIRSTKLEDSAMYFCASRESPQRAGEAFFGQGTRLTVV.